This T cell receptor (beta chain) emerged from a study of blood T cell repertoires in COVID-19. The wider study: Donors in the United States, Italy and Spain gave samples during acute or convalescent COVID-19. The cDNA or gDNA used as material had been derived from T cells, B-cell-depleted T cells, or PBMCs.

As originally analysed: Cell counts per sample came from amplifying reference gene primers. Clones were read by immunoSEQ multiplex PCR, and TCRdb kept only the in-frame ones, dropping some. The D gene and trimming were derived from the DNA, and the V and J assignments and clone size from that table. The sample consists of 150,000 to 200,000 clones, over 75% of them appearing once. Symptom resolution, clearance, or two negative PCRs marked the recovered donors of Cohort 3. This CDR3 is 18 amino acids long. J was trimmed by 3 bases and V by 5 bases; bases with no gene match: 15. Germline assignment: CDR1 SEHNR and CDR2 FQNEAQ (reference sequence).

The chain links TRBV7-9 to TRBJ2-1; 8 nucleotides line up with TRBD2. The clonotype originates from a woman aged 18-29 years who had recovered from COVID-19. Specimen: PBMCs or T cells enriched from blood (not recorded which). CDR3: CASSQTPTAGEIYNEQFF. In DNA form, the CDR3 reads TGTGCCAGCAGCCAGACTCCCACAGCGGGGGAGATCTACAATGAGCAGTTCTTC. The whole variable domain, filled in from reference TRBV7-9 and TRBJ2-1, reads DTGVSQNPRHKITKRGQNVTFRCDPISEHNRLYWYRQTLGQGPEFLTYFQNEAQLEKSRLLSDRFSAERPKGSFSTLEIQRTEQGDSAMYLCASSQTPTAGEIYNEQFFGPGTRLTVL.